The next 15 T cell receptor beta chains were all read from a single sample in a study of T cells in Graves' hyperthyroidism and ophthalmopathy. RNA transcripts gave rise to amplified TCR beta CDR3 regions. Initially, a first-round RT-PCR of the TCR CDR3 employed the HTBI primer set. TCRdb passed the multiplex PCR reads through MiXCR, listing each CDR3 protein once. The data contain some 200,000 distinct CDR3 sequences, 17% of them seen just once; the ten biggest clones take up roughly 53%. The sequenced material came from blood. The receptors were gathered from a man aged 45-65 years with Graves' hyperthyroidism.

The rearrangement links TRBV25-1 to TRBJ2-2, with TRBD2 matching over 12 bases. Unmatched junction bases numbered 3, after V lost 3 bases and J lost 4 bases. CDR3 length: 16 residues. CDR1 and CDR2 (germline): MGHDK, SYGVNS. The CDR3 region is CASSDRTSGATGELFF. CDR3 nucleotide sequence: TGTGCCAGCAGTGATCGGACTAGCGGGGCCACCGGGGAGCTGTTTTTT.

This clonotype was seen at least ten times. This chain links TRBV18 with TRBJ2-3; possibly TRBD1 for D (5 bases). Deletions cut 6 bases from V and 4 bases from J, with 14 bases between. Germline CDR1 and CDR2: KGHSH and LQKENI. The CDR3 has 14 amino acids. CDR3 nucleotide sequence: TGTGCCAGCTCGCCTACAGGTGATGCAGATACGCAGTATTTT. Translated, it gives CASSPTGDADTQYF.

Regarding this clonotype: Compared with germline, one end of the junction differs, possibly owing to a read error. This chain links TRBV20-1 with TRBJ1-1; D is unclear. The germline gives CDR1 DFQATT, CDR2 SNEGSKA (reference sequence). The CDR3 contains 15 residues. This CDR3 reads CSARGGARLNAEAFF. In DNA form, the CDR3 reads TGCAGTGCTAGAGGGGGAGCCAGACTGAACGCTGAAGCTTTCTTT.

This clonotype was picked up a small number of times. This chain's CDR3 is CSARDRYFPANEKLFF. CDR3 coding DNA: TGCAGTGCTAGAGATCGATACTTCCCCGCTAATGAAAAACTGTTTTTT. The chain is built from TRBV20-1 and TRBJ1-4, with D unresolved. Germline V gene lookup returns CDR1 DFQATT and CDR2 SNEGSKA (reference sequence). The V gene lost 0 bases and the J gene lost 3 bases, with 14 bases spanning the gap. This CDR3 has 16 residues.

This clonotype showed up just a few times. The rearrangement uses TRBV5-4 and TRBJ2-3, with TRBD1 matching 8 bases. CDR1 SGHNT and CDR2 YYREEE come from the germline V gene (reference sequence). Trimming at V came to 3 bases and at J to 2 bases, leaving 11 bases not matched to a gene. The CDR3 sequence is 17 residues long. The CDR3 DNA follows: TGTGCCAGCAGCTCCGGACAGGGTGTCGTGGTCACAGATACGCAGTATTTT. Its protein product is CASSSGQGVVVTDTQYF.

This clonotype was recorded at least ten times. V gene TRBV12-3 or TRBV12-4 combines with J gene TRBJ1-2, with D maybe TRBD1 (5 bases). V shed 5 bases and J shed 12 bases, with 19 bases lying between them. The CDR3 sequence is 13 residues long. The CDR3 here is CASSPGTLTSNTF. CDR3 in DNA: TGTGCCAGCAGTCCGGGGACCCTAACGTCTAACACCTTC.

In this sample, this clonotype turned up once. In DNA, the CDR3 is TGCGCCAGCAGCCAAACGGGGACAGGGCTTGTGGGCGAGCAGTACTTC. It encodes CASSQTGTGLVGEQYF. The gene calls are TRBV4-1 and TRBJ2-7, with TRBD1 identical over 9 bases. The junction had 11 bases not matched to a gene; V was cut back by 2 bases and J by 6 bases. This CDR3 is 16 amino acids long. Germline CDR1 MGHRA, CDR2 YSYEKL.

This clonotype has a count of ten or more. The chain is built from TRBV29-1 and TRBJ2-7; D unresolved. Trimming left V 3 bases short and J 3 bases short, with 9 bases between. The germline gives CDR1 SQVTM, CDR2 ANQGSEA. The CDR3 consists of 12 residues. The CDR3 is CSVDGGGYEQYF. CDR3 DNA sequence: TGCAGCGTTGATGGCGGCGGCTACGAGCAGTACTTC.

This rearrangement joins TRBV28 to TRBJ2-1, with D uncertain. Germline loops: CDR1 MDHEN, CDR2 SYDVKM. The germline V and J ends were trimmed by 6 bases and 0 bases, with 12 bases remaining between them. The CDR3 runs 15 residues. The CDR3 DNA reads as TGTGCCAGCAGGCTTTTGCAGAGCTCCTACAATGAGCAGTTCTTC. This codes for CASRLLQSSYNEQFF.

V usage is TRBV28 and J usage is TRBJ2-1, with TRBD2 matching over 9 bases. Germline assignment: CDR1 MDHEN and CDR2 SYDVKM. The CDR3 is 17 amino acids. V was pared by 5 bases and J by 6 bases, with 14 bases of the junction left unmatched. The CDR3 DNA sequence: TGTGCCAGCAGTCCCGGGGTTAGCGGGAGCCTCCTCAATGAGCAGTTCTTC. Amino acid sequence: CASSPGVSGSLLNEQFF.

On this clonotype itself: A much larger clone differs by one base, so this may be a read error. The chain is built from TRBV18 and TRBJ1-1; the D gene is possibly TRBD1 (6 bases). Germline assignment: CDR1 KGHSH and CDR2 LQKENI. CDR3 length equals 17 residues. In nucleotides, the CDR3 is TGTGCCAGCCCACCGAACAGGGCGGGGGGTATGAACACTGAAGCTTTCTTT. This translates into CASPPNRAGGMNTEAFF.

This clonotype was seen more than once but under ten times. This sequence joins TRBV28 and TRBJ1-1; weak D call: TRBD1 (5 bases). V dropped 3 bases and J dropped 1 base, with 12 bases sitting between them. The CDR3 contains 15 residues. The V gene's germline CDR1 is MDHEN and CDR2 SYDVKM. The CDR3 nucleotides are TGTGCCAGCAGTTTCGACCAGGGAAAGAACACTGAAGCTTTCTTT. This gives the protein CASSFDQGKNTEAFF. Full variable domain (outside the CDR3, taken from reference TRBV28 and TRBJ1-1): DVKVTQSSRYLVKRTGEKVFLECVQDMDHENMFWYRQDPGLGLRLIYFSYDVKMKEKGDIPEGYSVSREKKERFSLILESASTNQTSMYLCASSFDQGKNTEAFFGQGTRLTVV.

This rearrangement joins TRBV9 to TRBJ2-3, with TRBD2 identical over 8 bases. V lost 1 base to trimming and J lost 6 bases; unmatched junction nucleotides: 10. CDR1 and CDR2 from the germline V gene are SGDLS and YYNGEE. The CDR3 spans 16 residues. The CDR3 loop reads CASSVLGGGRGDTQYF. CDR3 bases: TGTGCCAGCAGCGTATTAGGCGGGGGGAGAGGGGATACGCAGTATTTT.

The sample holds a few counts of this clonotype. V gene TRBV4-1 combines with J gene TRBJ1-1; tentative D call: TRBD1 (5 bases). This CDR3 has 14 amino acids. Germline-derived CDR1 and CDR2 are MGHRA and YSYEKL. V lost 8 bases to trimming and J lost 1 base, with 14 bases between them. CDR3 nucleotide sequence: TGCGCCAGCCGGGCAGAGACAGCGAACACTGAAGCTTTCTTT. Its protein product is CASRAETANTEAFF.

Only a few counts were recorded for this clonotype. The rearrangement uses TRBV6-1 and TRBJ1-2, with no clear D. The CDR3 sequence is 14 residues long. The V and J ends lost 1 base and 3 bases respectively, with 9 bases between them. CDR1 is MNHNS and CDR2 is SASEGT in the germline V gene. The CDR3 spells CASSEGLGDYGYTF. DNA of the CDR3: TGTGCCAGCAGTGAAGGCCTGGGAGACTATGGCTACACCTTC.